The clone carrying this T cell receptor (beta chain) was observed a handful of times. The sample comes from a study of cytomegalovirus exposure and HLA in healthy donors. Germline values: CDR1 MGHRA, CDR2 YSYEKL. CDR3 length: 15 amino acids. Trimming at V came to 4 bases and at J to 4 bases, leaving 9 bases not matched to a gene. Primers for the PCR totalled 60 Vbeta and 13 Jbeta. Produced via immunoSEQ multiplex PCR; TCRdb's table is partial and in-frame only. The table lists about 98,000 clones, 65% to 80% of them singletons. This TCR was recovered from a man between 60 and 75 years old in good health and CMV-seropositive. The V call is TRBV4-1, the J call TRBJ2-5, with TRBD1 identical over 7 bases. The sequenced sample was PBMCs. The CDR3 here is CASSRRSTGVETQYF. In DNA form, the CDR3 reads TGCGCCAGCAGCCGACGATCAACAGGGGTAGAGACCCAGTACTTC.